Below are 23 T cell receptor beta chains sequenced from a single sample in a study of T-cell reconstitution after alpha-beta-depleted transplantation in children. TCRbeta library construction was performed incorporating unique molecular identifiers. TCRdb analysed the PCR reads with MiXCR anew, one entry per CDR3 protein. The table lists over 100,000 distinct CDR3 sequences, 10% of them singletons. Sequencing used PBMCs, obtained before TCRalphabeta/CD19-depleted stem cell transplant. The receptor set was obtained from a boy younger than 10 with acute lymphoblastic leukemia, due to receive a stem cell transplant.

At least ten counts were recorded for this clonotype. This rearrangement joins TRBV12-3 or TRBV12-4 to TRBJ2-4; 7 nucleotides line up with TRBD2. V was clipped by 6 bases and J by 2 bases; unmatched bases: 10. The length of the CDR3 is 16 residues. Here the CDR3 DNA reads TGTGCCAGCAGCCCCGGCTTGCGGGAGCCCAAAAACATTCAGTACTTC. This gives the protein CASSPGLREPKNIQYF.

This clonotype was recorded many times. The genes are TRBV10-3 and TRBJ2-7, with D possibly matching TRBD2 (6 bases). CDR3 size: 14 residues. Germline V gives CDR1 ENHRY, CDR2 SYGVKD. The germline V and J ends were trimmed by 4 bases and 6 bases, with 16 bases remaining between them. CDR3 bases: TGTGCCATCAGTGCCGGGACTCCAACCGCCGAGCAGTACTTC. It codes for CAISAGTPTAEQYF.

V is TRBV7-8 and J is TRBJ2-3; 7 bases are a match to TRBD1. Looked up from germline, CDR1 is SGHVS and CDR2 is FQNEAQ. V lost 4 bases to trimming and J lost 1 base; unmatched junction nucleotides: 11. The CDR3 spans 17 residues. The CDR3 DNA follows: TGTGCCAGCAGCTCCCGACAGGGCACCCTGGGCACAGATACGCAGTATTTT. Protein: CASSSRQGTLGTDTQYF.

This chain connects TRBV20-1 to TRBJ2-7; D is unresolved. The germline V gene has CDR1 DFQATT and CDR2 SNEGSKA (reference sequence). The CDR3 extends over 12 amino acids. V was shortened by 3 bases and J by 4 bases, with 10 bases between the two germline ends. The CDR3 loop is CSASLGPYEQYF. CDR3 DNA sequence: TGCAGTGCTAGTCTCGGGCCTTACGAGCAGTACTTC.

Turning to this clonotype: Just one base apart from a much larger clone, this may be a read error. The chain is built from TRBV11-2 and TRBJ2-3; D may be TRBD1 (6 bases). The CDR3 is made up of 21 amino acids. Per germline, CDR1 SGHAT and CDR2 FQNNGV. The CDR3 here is CASSYRPGELVGADRADTQCF. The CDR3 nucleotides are TGTGCCAGCAGCTACCGGCCAGGGGAATTGGTGGGGGCTGACCGAGCAGATACGCAGTGTTTT.

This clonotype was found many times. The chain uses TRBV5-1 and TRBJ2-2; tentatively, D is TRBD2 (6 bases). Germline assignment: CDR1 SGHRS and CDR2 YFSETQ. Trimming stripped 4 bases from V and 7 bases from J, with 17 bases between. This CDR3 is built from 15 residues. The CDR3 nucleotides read TGCGCCAGCAGCCCTACTAGCAAGAGGGACGGGGAGCTGTTTTTT. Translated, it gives CASSPTSKRDGELFF.

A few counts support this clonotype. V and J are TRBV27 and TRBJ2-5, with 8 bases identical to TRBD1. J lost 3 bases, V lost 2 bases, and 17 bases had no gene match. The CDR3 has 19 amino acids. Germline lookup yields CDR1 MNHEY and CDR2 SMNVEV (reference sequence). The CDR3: CASSLALGGQGRWKETQYF. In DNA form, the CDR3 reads TGTGCCAGCAGTTTAGCCCTCGGCGGACAGGGAAGGTGGAAAGAGACCCAGTACTTC.

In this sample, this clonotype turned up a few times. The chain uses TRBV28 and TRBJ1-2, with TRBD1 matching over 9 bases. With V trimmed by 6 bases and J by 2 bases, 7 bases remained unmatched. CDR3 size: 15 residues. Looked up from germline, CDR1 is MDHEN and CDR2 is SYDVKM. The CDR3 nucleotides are TGTGCCAGCAGACCGACAGGGGGATCAAACTATGGCTACACCTTC. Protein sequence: CASRPTGGSNYGYTF.

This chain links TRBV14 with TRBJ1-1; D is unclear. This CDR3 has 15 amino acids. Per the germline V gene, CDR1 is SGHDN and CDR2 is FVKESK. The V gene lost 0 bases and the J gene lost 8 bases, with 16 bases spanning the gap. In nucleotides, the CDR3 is TGTGCCAGCAGCCAAGATAACAGCCCTCCATACGAAGCTTTCTTT. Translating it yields CASSQDNSPPYEAFF.

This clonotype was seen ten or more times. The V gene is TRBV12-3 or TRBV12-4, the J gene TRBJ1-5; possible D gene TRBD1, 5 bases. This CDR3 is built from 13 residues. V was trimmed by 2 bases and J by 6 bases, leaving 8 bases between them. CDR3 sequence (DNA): TGTGCCAGCAGTTTACAGGGAGGTCAGCCCCAGCATTTT. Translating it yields CASSLQGGQPQHF.

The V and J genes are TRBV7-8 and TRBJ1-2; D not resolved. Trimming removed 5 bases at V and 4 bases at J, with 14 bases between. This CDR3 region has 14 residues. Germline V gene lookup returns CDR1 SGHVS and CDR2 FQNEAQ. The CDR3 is CASSRDRNLYGYTF. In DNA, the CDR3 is TGTGCCAGCAGCCGAGACCGTAACCTCTATGGCTACACCTTC.

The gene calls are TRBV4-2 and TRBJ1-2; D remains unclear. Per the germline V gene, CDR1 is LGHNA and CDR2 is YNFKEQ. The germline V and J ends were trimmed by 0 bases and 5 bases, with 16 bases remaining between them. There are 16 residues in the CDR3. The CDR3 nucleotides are TGTGCCAGCAGCCAAGATCGGTTGGGGTCTGGGTATGGCTACACCTTC. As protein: CASSQDRLGSGYGYTF.

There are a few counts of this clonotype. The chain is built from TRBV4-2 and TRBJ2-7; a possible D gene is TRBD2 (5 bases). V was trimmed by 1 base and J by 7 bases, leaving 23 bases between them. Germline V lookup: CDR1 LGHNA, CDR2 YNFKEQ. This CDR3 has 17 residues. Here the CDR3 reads CASSQGHEGGSVSEQYF. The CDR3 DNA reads TGTGCCAGCAGCCAAGGCCATGAAGGTGGGAGTGTGAGTGAGCAGTACTTC.

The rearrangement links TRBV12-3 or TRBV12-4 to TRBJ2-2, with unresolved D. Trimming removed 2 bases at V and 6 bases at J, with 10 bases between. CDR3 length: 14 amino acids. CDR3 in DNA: TGTGCCAGCAGTTTAACGGGCCGGGCCGGGGAGCTGTTTTTT. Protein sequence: CASSLTGRAGELFF.

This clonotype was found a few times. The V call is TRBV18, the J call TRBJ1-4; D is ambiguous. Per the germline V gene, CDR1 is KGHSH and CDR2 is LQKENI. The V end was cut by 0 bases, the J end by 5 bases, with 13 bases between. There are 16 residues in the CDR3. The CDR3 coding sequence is TGTGCCAGCTCACCACCTGGACTGATTAAAAATGAAAAACTGTTTTTT. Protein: CASSPPGLIKNEKLFF.

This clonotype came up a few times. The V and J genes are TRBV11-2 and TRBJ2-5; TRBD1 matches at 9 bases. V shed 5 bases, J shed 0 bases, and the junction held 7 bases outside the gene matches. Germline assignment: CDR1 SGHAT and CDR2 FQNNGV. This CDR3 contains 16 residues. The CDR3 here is CASSPWDRANQETQYF. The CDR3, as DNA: TGTGCCAGCAGCCCCTGGGACAGGGCCAACCAAGAGACCCAGTACTTC.

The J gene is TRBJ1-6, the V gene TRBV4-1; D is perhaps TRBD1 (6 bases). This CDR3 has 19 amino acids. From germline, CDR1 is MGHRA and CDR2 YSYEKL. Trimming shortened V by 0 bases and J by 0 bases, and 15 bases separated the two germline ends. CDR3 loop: CASSQDQGGGSSYNSPLHF. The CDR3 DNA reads TGCGCCAGCAGCCAAGATCAGGGTGGGGGCAGCTCCTATAATTCACCCCTCCACTTT.

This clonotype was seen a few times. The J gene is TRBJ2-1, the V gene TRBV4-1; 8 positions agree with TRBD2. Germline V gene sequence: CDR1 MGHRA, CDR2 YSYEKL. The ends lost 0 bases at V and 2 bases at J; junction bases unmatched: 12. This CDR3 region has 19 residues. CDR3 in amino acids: CASSQDVFLGAGAYNEQFF. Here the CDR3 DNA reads TGCGCCAGCAGCCAAGATGTTTTTCTCGGAGCGGGGGCCTACAATGAGCAGTTCTTC.

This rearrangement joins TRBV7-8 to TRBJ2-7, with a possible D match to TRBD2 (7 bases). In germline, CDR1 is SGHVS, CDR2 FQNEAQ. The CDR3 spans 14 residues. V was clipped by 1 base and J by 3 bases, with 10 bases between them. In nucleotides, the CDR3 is TGTGCCAGCAGCTTAGAGGGGGGGCACTACGAGCAGTACTTC. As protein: CASSLEGGHYEQYF.

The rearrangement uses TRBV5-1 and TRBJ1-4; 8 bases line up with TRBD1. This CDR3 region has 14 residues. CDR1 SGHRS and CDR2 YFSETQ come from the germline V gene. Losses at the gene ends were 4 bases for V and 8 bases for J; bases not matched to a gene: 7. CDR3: CASSLTGGKEKLFF. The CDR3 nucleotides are TGCGCCAGCAGCCTAACAGGGGGAAAGGAAAAACTGTTTTTT.

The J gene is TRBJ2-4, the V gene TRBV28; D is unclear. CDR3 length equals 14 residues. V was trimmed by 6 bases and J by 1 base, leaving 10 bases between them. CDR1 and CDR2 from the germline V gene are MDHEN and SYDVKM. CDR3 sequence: CASSRPGAKNIQYF. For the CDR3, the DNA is TGTGCCAGCAGCAGACCCGGGGCCAAAAACATTCAGTACTTC.

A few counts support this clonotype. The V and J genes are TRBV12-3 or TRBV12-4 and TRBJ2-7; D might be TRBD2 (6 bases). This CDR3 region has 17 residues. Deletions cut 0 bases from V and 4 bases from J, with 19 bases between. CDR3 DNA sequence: TGTGCCAGCAGTTTAGCGCGGGGAAGTAGAACCGGTTACGAGCAGTACTTC. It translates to CASSLARGSRTGYEQYF.

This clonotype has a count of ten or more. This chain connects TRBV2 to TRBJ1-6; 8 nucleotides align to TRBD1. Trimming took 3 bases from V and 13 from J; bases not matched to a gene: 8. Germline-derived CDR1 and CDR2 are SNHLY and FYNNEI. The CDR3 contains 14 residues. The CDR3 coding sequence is TGTGCCAGCAGTGAGACAGGGGCCACGGATCCCCTCCACTTT. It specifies CASSETGATDPLHF.